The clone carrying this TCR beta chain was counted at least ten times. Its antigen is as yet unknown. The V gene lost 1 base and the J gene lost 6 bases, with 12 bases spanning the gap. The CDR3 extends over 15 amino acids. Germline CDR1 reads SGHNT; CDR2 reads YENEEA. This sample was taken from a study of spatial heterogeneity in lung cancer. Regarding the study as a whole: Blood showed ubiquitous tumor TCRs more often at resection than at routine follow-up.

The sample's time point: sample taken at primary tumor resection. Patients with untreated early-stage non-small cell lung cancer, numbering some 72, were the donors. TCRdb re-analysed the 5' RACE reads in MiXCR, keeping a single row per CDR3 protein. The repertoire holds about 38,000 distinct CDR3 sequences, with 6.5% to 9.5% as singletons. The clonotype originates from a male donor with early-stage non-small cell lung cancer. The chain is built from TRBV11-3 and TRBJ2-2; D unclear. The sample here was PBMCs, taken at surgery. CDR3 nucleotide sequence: TGTGCCAGCAGCTTAGTACGATGGGTGGCCGGGGAGCTGTTTTTT. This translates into CASSLVRWVAGELFF.